The 10 T cell receptor beta chains below come from one sample, sequenced in a study of CD8 T cells in ankylosing spondylitis. Findings and caveats of the study: Among TCR beta sequences, a motif of under 10 highly homologous variants appeared characteristic of ankylosing spondylitis blood.

Their antigens remain unidentified. MiXCR, run by TCRdb on the 5' RACE reads, gives a single entry per CDR3 protein. Counted here are 470,000 or so distinct CDR3 sequences, roughly a quarter occurring once; the ten biggest clones make up about 1%. The sample consisted of blood, either unsorted or a sorted T cell fraction (not recorded which). The receptor source for this set is a male donor with ankylosing spondylitis.

The CDR3 is CASSELGVDTQYF. The DNA of the CDR3 is TGTGCCAGCAGTGAATTAGGGGTAGATACGCAGTATTTT. This chain uses TRBV25-1 with TRBJ2-3; D is perhaps TRBD1 (5 bases). Trimming cost V 1 base and J 5 bases, with 7 bases left between them. The CDR3 consists of 13 residues. Germline V gives CDR1 MGHDK, CDR2 SYGVNS. Variable domain in full (rest from reference TRBV25-1 and TRBJ2-3): EADIYQTPRYLVIGTGKKITLECSQTMGHDKMYWYQQDPGMELHLIHYSYGVNSTEKGDLSSESTVSRIRTEHFPLTLESARPSHTSQYLCASSELGVDTQYFGPGTRLTVL.

This clonotype was detected only a few times. V usage is TRBV7-2 and J usage is TRBJ2-1; D gene unclear. With 4 bases removed from V and 0 bases from J, the gap between germline ends came to 10 bases. The CDR3 loop spans 15 amino acids. Looked up from germline, CDR1 is SGHTA and CDR2 is FQGNSA. For the CDR3, the DNA is TGTGCCAGCAGCTCCCTTGGCGGCTCCTACAATGAGCAGTTCTTC. Translation: CASSSLGGSYNEQFF.

CDR3 DNA sequence: TGTGCCAGCAGCCCACTCGGACTAGAGGGCACAGATACGCAGTATTTT. Protein: CASSPLGLEGTDTQYF. This rearrangement joins TRBV7-2 to TRBJ2-3; TRBD2 aligns across 7 bases. The CDR3 has 16 residues. Looked up from germline, CDR1 is SGHTA and CDR2 is FQGNSA. V lost 5 bases and J lost 1; bases outside the gene matches: 9. The whole variable domain, filled in from reference TRBV7-2 and TRBJ2-3, reads GAGVSQSPSNKVTEKGKDVELRCDPISGHTALYWYRQSLGQGLEFLIYFQGNSAPDKSGLPSDRFSAERTGGSVSTLTIQRTQQEDSAVYLCASSPLGLEGTDTQYFGPGTRLTVL.

A few counts support this clonotype. V gene TRBV3-1 combines with J gene TRBJ1-5; D is possibly TRBD1 (6 bases). Looked up from germline, CDR1 is LGHDT and CDR2 is YNNKEL (reference sequence). Trimming shortened V by 4 bases and J by 5 bases, and 12 bases separated the two germline ends. The CDR3 length is 14 residues. The CDR3 DNA is TGTGCCAGCAGCCCCCGGGACATGTATCAGCCCCAGCATTTT. Amino acids: CASSPRDMYQPQHF.

A few counts support this clonotype. The rearrangement joins TRBV6-1 to TRBJ2-5; D is ambiguous. The germline CDR1 and CDR2 sequences are MNHNS and SASEGT. CDR3 length: 13 amino acids. V lost 2 bases to trimming and J lost 3 bases, with 7 bases between them. Written as DNA, the CDR3 is TGTGCCAGCAGTGAATCGGACGAAGAGACCCAGTACTTC. Protein sequence: CASSESDEETQYF.

The gene calls are TRBV29-1 and TRBJ2-3, with D perhaps matching TRBD2 (5 bases). The germline V and J ends were trimmed by 3 bases and 3 bases, with 10 bases remaining between them. Germline V gene data show CDR1 as SQVTM and CDR2 as ANQGSEA. The CDR3 is made up of 13 amino acids. The CDR3, as DNA: TGCAGCGTTGATAGATCGGGGACAGATACGCAGTATTTT. It is translated as CSVDRSGTDTQYF.

A few counts support this clonotype. The chain couples TRBV5-1 to TRBJ1-3, with D uncertain. The V gene lost 4 bases and the J gene lost 9 bases, with 14 bases spanning the gap. There are 13 residues in the CDR3. Germline V gene sequence: CDR1 SGHRS, CDR2 YFSETQ. The CDR3 nucleotides read TGCGCCAGCAGCCCCCAGGCGGACGGCACCATATATTTT. Its protein product is CASSPQADGTIYF.

The genes are TRBV29-1 and TRBJ2-1; D is perhaps TRBD1 (5 bases). Trimming took 4 bases from V and 4 from J, leaving 11 bases between them. Germline V gives CDR1 SQVTM, CDR2 ANQGSEA. This CDR3 is built from 13 residues. CDR3 nucleotide sequence: TGCAGCGTTGGGACGGACATTTACAATGAGCAGTTCTTC. Its translation is CSVGTDIYNEQFF.

The rearrangement joins TRBV25-1 to TRBJ1-1, with 7 bases lining up with TRBD1. CDR3 length: 15 residues. Germline CDR1 MGHDK, CDR2 SYGVNS. The V and J ends lost 3 bases and 4 bases, in that order; junction bases with no gene match: 8. CDR3 bases: TGTGCCAGCAGTGACTCGACCCAGGGGGGCACTGAAGCTTTCTTT. It codes for CASSDSTQGGTEAFF.

This clonotype was recorded a few times. The chain links TRBV7-9 to TRBJ1-1; D remains ambiguous. V was trimmed by 1 base and J by 8 bases, leaving 11 bases between them. The CDR3 runs 13 residues. Germline-derived CDR1 and CDR2 are SEHNR and FQNEAQ (reference sequence). Here the CDR3 DNA reads TGTGCCAGCAGCTTAGTGACGGACGGGGAAGCTTTCTTT. Protein product: CASSLVTDGEAFF.